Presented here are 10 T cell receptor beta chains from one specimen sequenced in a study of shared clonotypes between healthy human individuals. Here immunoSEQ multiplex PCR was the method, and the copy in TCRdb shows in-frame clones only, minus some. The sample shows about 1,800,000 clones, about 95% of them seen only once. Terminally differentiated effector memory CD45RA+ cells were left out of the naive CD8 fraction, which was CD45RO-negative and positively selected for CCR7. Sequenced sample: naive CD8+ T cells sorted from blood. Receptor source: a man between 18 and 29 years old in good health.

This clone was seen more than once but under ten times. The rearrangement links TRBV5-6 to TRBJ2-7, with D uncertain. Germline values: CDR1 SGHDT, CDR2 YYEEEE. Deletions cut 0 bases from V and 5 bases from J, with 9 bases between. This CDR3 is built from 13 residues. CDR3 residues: CASSLGVLDEQYF. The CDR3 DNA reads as TGTGCCAGCAGCTTGGGTGTTTTGGACGAGCAGTACTTC.

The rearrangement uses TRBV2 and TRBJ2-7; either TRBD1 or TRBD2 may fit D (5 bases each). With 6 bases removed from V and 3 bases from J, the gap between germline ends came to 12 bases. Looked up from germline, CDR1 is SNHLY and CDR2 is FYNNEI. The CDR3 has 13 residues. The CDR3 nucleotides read TGTGCCAGCAGGGGGGTTGAGGTCTACGAGCAGTACTTC. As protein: CASRGVEVYEQYF.

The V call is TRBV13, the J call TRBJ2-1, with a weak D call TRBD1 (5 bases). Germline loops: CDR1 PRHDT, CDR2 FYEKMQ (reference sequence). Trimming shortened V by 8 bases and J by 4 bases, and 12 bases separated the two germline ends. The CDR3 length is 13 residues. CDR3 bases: TGTGCCAGCCATCAGGGTATTTACAATGAGCAGTTCTTC. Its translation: CASHQGIYNEQFF.

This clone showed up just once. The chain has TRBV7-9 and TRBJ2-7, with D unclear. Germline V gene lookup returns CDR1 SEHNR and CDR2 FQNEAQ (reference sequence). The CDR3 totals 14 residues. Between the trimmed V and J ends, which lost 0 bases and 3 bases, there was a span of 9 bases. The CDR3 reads CASSLALKDYEQYF. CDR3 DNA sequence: TGTGCCAGCAGCTTAGCGCTAAAAGACTACGAGCAGTACTTC.

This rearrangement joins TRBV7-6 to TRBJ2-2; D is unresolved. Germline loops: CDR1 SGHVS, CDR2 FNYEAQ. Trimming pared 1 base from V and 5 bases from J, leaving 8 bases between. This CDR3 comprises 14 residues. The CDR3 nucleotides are TGTGCCAGCAGCTTAGAGGCAGAAACCGGGGAGCTGTTTTTT. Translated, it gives CASSLEAETGELFF.

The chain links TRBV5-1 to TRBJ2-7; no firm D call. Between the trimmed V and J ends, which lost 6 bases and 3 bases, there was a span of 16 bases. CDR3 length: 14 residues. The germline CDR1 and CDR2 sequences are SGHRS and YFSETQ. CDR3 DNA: TGCGCCAGCACCCAAGATAAATTCGGCTACGAGCAGTACTTC. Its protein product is CASTQDKFGYEQYF. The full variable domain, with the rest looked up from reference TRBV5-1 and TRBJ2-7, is KAGVTQTPRYLIKTRGQQVTLSCSPISGHRSVSWYQQTPGQGLQFLFEYFSETQRNKGNFPGRFSGRQFSNSRSEMNVSTLELGDSALYLCASTQDKFGYEQYFGPGTRLTVT.

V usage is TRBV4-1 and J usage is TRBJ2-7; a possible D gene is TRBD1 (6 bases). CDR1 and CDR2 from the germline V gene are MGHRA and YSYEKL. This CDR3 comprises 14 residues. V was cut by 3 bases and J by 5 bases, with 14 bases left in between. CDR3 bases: TGCGCCAGCAGCCAGTCGGAACAGGGCCACGAGCAGTACTTC. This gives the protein CASSQSEQGHEQYF.

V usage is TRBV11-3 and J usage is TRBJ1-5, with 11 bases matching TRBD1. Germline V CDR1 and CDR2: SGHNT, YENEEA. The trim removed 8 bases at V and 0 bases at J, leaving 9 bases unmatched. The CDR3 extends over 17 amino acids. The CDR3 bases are TGTGCCAGCCGCCATGGGACAGGGGGAGGTAGCAATCAGCCCCAGCATTTT. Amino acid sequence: CASRHGTGGGSNQPQHF.

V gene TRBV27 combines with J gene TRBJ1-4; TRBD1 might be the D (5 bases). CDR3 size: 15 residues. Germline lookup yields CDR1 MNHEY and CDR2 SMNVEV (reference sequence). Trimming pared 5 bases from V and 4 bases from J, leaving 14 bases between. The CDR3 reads CASSPGPTINEKLFF. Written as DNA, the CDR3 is TGTGCCAGCAGTCCGGGACCCACGATTAATGAAAAACTGTTTTTT.

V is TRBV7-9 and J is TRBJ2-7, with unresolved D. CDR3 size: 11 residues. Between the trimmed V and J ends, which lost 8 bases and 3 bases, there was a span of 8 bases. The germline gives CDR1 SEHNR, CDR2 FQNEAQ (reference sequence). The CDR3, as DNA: TGTGCCAGCCGCCGCCTCTACGAGCAGTACTTC. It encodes CASRRLYEQYF.